These T cell receptor beta chains were read from a single sample in a study of cytomegalovirus exposure and HLA in healthy donors. Produced via immunoSEQ multiplex PCR; TCRdb's table is partial and in-frame only. Counted here are about 94,000 clones, approximately 77% occurring once; the ten biggest clones make up about a tenth. The sequenced material came from PBMCs. These receptors came from a human donor in good health. Each CDR3 is given with its conserved first and last residue. The D gene is left open where the match is weak. The size entry is marked missing in some rows and otherwise reads once, few, many or a size class.

size: .; V: TRBV6-1; J: TRBJ1-2; D: .; DNA: TGTGCCAGCAGTGACAGGAACAGGATGGGAGGCGGCTACACCTTC; CDR3: CASSDRNRMGGGYTF
size: few; V: TRBV10-3; J: TRBJ1-1; D: .; DNA: TGTGCCATCCTGGACGGAGGAGTGAACACTGAAGCTTTCTTT; CDR3: CAILDGGVNTEAFF
size: .; V: TRBV5-1; J: TRBJ2-3; D: TRBD2; DNA: TGCGCCAGCAGCTCGGGGGGGGCTAGCGGGGGCCGCACAGATACGCAGTATTTT; CDR3: CASSSGGASGGRTDTQYF
size: .; V: TRBV5-4; J: TRBJ1-5; D: TRBD1; DNA: TGTGCCAGCAGTCGGGACAGGGAGAGTCAGCCCCAGCATTTT; CDR3: CASSRDRESQPQHF
size: .; V: TRBV7-2; J: TRBJ2-5; D: .; DNA: TGTGCCAGCAGCCCCCCGGAGACCCAGTACTTC; CDR3: CASSPPETQYF
size: .; V: TRBV12-5; J: TRBJ1-5; D: .; DNA: TGTGCTAGTGCTCCGGCCGGGATCATGGGGAATCAGCCCCAGCATTTT; CDR3: CASAPAGIMGNQPQHF
size: .; V: TRBV28; J: TRBJ1-5; D: .; DNA: TGTGCCAGCAGTTTATCAGGGCCCAATCAGCCCCAGCATTTT; CDR3: CASSLSGPNQPQHF
size: .; V: TRBV7-2; J: TRBJ1-1; D: .; DNA: TGTGCCAGCAGCCTCGGTGAGGTTGCTTTCTTT; CDR3: CASSLGEVAFF
size: few; V: TRBV4-2; J: TRBJ1-1; D: TRBD1; DNA: TGTGCCAGCAGCCTCGGGACAGGGGGGCGGACCACTGAAGCTTTCTTT; CDR3: CASSLGTGGRTTEAFF
size: .; V: TRBV4-3; J: TRBJ1-4; D: TRBD1; DNA: TGCGCCAGCAGCCCGACAGGGCCTAATGAAAAACTGTTTTTT; CDR3: CASSPTGPNEKLFF
size: few; V: TRBV7-2; J: TRBJ2-2; D: TRBD1; DNA: TGTGCCAGCAGCTTACAGCAGGGGGCCGGCACCGGGGAGCTGTTTTTT; CDR3: CASSLQQGAGTGELFF
size: .; V: TRBV23-1; J: TRBJ2-2; D: TRBD1; DNA: TGCGCCAGCAGTCAATTCGGACAGGGGAACACCGGGGAGCTGTTTTTT; CDR3: CASSQFGQGNTGELFF
size: .; V: TRBV18; J: TRBJ2-7; D: TRBD1; DNA: TGTGCCAGCTCACCCGACAGGGGTTATACCTACGAGCAGTACTTC; CDR3: CASSPDRGYTYEQYF
size: .; V: TRBV19; J: TRBJ1-3; D: .; DNA: TGTGCCAGTAGTACCCAGTGGAGCTCTGGAAACACCATATATTTT; CDR3: CASSTQWSSGNTIYF
size: .; V: TRBV7-9; J: TRBJ2-1; D: TRBD2; DNA: TGTGCCAGCAGCTTACGGCTAGCGGTCTACAATGAGCAGTTCTTC; CDR3: CASSLRLAVYNEQFF
size: .; V: TRBV13; J: TRBJ1-2; D: .; DNA: TGTGCCAGCAGCCCCCTGGCTCGTTCCTATGGCTACACCTTC; CDR3: CASSPLARSYGYTF
size: once; V: TRBV5-6; J: TRBJ2-7; D: TRBD1; DNA: TGTGCCAGCAGCCGGACAGGGATCTCCTACGAGCAGTACTTC; CDR3: CASSRTGISYEQYF
size: .; V: TRBV10-3; J: TRBJ2-7; D: .; DNA: TGTGCCATCAGTGAACCGACACTGGGCTCCTACGAGCAGTACTTC; CDR3: CAISEPTLGSYEQYF
size: once; V: TRBV7-2; J: TRBJ2-1; D: .; DNA: TGTGCCAGCAGCTTACAAGGGAGAGGGGGCAATGAGCAGTTCTTC; CDR3: CASSLQGRGGNEQFF
size: .; V: TRBV29-1; J: TRBJ2-7; D: .; DNA: TGCAGCGTTGATAGTACTCCAGCGGGCTACGAGCAGTACTTC; CDR3: CSVDSTPAGYEQYF
size: .; V: TRBV27; J: TRBJ2-7; D: TRBD2; DNA: TGTGCCAGCAGTTTAGGACTAGCGGGAACCAACGAGCAGTACTTC; CDR3: CASSLGLAGTNEQYF
size: .; V: TRBV28; J: TRBJ1-6; D: .; DNA: TGTGCCAGCAGTTTAGTACAGGGAAATTCACCCCTCCACTTT; CDR3: CASSLVQGNSPLHF
size: .; V: TRBV5-5; J: TRBJ2-3; D: TRBD2; DNA: TGTGCCAGCAGCTTGGGTGCTAGCGGGAGGGCTTCAGATACGCAGTATTTT; CDR3: CASSLGASGRASDTQYF
size: few; V: TRBV19; J: TRBJ1-1; D: .; DNA: TGTGCCAGTCAGGCAGGAGGGAACACTGAAGCTTTCTTT; CDR3: CASQAGGNTEAFF
size: once; V: TRBV5-1; J: TRBJ1-1; D: .; DNA: TGCGCCAGCAGCTTGGGGGCAGGTTACAACACTGAAGCTTTCTTT; CDR3: CASSLGAGYNTEAFF
size: .; V: TRBV7-4; J: TRBJ2-1; D: .; DNA: TGTGCCAGCAGCTTAGCGAGGGAGCGCAATGAGCAGTTCTTC; CDR3: CASSLARERNEQFF
size: .; V: TRBV2; J: TRBJ2-7; D: TRBD1; DNA: TGTGCCAGTTCCGGGACAGGGGCCTACGAGCAGTACTTC; CDR3: CASSGTGAYEQYF
size: .; V: TRBV4-2; J: TRBJ2-7; D: .; DNA: TGTGCCAGCAGCCAAGATTCGCGCGGACTGTACTTC; CDR3: CASSQDSRGLYF
size: .; V: TRBV7-6; J: TRBJ1-1; D: TRBD1; DNA: TGTGCCAGCAGCTTACGGACAGGAGGCCCTGAGAAAGCTTTCTTT; CDR3: CASSLRTGGPEKAFF
size: .; V: TRBV7-9; J: TRBJ2-7; D: TRBD2; DNA: TGTGCCAGCAGCTTTTTCCCCCGGACTAGCGGGGGCAACGAGCAGTACTTC; CDR3: CASSFFPRTSGGNEQYF
size: .; V: TRBV7-3; J: TRBJ1-1; D: .; DNA: TGTGCCAGCAGCCTAACCAAGGGGTTAAAGTTATCGATTTGCACACAAAACACTGAAGCTTTCTTT; CDR3: CASSLTKGLKLSICTQNTEAFF
size: .; V: TRBV9; J: TRBJ2-1; D: TRBD2; DNA: TGTGCCAGCAGCGGGGGACTAGCGGGTTACAATGAGCAGTTCTTC; CDR3: CASSGGLAGYNEQFF
size: .; V: TRBV11-2; J: TRBJ2-7; D: TRBD1; DNA: TGTGCCAGCAGCCGACAGGGCCACGAGCAGTACTTC; CDR3: CASSRQGHEQYF
size: .; V: TRBV4-3; J: TRBJ2-7; D: .; DNA: TGCGCCAGCAGCCAACTCCGGGGTGTATACGAGCAGTACTTC; CDR3: CASSQLRGVYEQYF
size: .; V: TRBV2; J: TRBJ1-6; D: TRBD1; DNA: TGTGCCAGCAGGCGACAGGGTAATTCACCCCTCCACTTT; CDR3: CASRRQGNSPLHF
size: once; V: TRBV7-9; J: TRBJ1-2; D: .; DNA: TGTGCCAGCAGCACAGACCGCGGGGTGGGCTACACCTTC; CDR3: CASSTDRGVGYTF
size: few; V: TRBV19; J: TRBJ2-1; D: .; DNA: TGTGCCAGTAGTATGCGTCCCACCGGGGAGCAGTTCTTC; CDR3: CASSMRPTGEQFF
size: .; V: TRBV19; J: TRBJ1-2; D: .; DNA: TGTGCCAGTAGTCTCAGGAACTATGGCTACACCTTC; CDR3: CASSLRNYGYTF
size: .; V: TRBV19; J: TRBJ2-5; D: .; DNA: TGTGCCAGTAGTATTCGGGAGACCCAGTACTTC; CDR3: CASSIRETQYF
size: .; V: TRBV25-1; J: TRBJ2-5; D: TRBD2; DNA: TGTGCCAGCAGTGGGGAACTAGCGGGGGATGAAGAGACCCAGTACTTC; CDR3: CASSGELAGDEETQYF